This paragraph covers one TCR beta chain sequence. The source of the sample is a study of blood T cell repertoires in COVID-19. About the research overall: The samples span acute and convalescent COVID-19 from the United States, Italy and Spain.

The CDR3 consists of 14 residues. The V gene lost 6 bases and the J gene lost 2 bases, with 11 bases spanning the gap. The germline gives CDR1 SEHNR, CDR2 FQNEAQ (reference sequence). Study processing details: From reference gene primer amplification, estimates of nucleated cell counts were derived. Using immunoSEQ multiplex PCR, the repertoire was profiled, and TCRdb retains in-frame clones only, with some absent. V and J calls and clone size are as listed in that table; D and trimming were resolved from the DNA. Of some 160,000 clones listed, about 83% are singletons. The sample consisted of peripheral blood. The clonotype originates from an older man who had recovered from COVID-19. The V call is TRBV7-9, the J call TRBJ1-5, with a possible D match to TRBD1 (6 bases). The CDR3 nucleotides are TGTGCCAGCAGTTACCCAGGGGGCAATCAGCCCCAGCATTTT. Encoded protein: CASSYPGGNQPQHF.